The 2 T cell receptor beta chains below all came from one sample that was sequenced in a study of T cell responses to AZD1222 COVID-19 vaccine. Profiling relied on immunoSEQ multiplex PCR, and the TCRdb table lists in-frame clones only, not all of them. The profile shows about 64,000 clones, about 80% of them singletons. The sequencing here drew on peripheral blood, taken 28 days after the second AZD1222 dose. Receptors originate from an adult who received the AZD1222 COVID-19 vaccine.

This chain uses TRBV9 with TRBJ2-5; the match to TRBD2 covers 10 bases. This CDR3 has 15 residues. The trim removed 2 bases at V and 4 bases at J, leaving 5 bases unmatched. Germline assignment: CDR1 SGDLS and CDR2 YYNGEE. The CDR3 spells CASSVSGGRIETQYF. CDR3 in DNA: TGTGCCAGCAGCGTTAGCGGGGGGCGGATAGAGACCCAGTACTTC. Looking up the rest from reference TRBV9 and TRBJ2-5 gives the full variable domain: DSGVTQTPKHLITATGQRVTLRCSPRSGDLSVYWYQQSLDQGLQFLIQYYNGEERAKGNILERFSAQQFPDLHSELNLSSLELGDSALYFCASSVSGGRIETQYFGPGTRLLVL.

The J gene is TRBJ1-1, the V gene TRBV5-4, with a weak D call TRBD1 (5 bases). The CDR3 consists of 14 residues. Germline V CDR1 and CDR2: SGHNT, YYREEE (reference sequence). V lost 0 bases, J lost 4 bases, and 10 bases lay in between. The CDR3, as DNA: TGTGCCAGCAGCTTGGCGGGGGGTGGCACTGAAGCTTTCTTT. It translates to CASSLAGGGTEAFF.